Given below is one T cell receptor beta chain in context. The assay was immunoSEQ multiplex PCR, and TCRdb's table has in-frame clones only and misses some. This table holds about 2.1 million clones, roughly 93% found once. Selected positively for CCR7 and CD45RO-negative, naive CD8 cells excluded terminally differentiated effector memory CD45RA+ cells. The data stem from a study of shared clonotypes between healthy human individuals. Study at large: With ages of 18 to 49, the donors were a couple of women and a few men. Researchers assigned three CD4 naive, three CD4 memory, two CD8 naive and one CD8 memory plate to each donor.

The V and J ends lost 5 bases and 0 bases respectively, with 11 bases between them. This CDR3 is 16 amino acids long. The germline CDR1 and CDR2 sequences are MNHEY and SMNVEV (reference sequence). The chain couples TRBV27 to TRBJ2-6; D call uncertain. The sequence derives from a man younger than 35 in good health. Some clones in this sample may be carry-over from other donors' samples. The sequenced sample consisted of naive CD8+ T cells from PBMCs. The CDR3 DNA reads TGTGCCAGCAGTCCCAGCCCGGTCTCTGGGGCCAACGTCCTGACTTTC. Translating gives CASSPSPVSGANVLTF.